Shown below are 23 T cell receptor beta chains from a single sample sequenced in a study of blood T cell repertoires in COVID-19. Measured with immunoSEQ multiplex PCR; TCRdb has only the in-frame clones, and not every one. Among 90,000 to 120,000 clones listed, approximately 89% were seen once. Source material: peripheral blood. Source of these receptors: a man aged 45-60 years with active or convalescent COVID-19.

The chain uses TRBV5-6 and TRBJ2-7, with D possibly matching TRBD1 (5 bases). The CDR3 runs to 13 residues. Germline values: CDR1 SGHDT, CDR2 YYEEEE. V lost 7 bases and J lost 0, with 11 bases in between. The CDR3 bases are TGTGCCAGCGTAGACAGCGACTCCTACGAGCAGTACTTC. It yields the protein CASVDSDSYEQYF.

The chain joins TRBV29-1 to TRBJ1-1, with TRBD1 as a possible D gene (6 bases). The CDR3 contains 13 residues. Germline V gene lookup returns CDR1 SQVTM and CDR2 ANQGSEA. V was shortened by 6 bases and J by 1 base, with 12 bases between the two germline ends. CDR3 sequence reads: CSVKVGGNTEAFF. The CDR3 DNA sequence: TGCAGCGTGAAAGTAGGGGGGAACACTGAAGCTTTCTTT.

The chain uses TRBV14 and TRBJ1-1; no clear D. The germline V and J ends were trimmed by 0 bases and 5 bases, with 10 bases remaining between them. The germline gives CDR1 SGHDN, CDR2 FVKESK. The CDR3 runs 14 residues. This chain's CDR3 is CASSQDGRGTEAFF. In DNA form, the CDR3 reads TGTGCCAGCAGCCAAGATGGTAGAGGTACTGAAGCTTTCTTT.

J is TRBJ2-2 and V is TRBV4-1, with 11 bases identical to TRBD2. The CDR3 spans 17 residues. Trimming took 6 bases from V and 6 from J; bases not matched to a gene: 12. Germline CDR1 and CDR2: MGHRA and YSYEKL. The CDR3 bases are TGCGCCAGCAGTGAAAAACCACTAGCGGGAGTTGCCGGGGAGCTGTTTTTT. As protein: CASSEKPLAGVAGELFF.

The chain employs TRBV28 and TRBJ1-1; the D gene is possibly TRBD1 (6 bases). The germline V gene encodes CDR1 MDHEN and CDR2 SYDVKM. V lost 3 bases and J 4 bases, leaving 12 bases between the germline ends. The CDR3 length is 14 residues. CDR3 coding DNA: TGTGCCAGCAGTTTTGGGGGGGCCCCCACTGAAGCTTTCTTT. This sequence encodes CASSFGGAPTEAFF.

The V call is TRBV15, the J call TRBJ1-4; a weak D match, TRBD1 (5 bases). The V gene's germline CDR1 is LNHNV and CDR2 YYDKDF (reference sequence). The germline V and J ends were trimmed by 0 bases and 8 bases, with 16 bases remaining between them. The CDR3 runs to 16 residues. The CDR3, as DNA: TGTGCCACCAGCAGAGATCGTTTGGGGCAGGGAGAAAAACTGTTTTTT. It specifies CATSRDRLGQGEKLFF.

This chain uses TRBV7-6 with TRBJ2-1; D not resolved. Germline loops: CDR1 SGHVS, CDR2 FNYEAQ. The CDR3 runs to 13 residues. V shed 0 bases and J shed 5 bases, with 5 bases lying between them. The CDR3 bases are TGTGCCAGCAGCTTAGCCGTAAACAATGAGCAGTTCTTC. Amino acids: CASSLAVNNEQFF. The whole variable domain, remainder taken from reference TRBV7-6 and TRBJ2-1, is GAGVSQSPRYKVTKRGQDVALRCDPISGHVSLYWYRQALGQGPEFLTYFNYEAQQDKSGLPNDRFSAERPEGSISTLTIQRTEQRDSAMYRCASSLAVNNEQFFGPGTRLTVL.

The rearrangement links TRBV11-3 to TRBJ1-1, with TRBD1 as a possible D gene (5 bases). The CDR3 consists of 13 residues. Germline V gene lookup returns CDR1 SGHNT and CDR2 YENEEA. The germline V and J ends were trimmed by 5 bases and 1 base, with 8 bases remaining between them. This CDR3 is CASSVTGNTEAFF. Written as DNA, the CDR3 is TGTGCCAGCAGCGTTACAGGGAACACTGAAGCTTTCTTT.

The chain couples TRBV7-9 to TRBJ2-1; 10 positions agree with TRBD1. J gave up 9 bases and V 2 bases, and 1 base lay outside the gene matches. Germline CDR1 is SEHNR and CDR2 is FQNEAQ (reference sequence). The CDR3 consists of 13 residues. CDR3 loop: CASSLRDRGEQFF. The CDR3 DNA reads TGTGCCAGCAGCTTACGGGACAGGGGTGAGCAGTTCTTC.

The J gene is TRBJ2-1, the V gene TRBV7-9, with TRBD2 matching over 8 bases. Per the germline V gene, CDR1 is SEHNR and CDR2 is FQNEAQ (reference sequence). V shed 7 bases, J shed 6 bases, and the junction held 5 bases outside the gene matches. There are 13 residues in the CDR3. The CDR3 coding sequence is TGTGCCAGCACCCCGGGAGGGTCCAATGAGCAGTTCTTC. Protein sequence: CASTPGGSNEQFF.

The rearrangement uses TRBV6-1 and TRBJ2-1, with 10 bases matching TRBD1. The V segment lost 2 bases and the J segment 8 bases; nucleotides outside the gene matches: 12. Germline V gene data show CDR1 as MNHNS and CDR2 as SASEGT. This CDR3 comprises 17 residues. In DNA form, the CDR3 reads TGTGCCAGCAGTGAAATCCAGGCAGGGACAGGGGTCCATGAGCAGTTCTTC. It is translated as CASSEIQAGTGVHEQFF.

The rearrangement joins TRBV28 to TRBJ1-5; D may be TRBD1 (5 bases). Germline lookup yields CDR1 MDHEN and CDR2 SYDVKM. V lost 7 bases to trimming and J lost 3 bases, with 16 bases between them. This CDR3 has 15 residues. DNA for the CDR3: TGTGCCAGCACCTCCCCGGGAGGGACCAATCAGCCCCAGCATTTT. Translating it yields CASTSPGGTNQPQHF.

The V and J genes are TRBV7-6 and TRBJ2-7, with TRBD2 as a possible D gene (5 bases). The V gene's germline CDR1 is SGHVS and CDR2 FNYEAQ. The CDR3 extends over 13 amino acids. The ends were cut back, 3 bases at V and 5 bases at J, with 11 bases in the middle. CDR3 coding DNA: TGTGCCAGCAGCTTGAGCGGCGCTAACGAGCAGTACTTC. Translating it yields CASSLSGANEQYF.

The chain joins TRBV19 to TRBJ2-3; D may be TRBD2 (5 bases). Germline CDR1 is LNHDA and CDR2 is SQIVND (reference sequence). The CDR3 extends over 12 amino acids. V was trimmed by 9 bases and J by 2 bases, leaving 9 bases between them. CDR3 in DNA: TGTGCCAGAGGACTTATCACAGATACGCAGTATTTT. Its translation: CARGLITDTQYF.

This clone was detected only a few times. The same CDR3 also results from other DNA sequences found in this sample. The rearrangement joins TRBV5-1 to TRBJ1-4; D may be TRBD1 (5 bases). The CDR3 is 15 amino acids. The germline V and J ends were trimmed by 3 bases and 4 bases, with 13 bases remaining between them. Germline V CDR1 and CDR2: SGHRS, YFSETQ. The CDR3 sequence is CASSSQGGGNEKLFF. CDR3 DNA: TGCGCCAGCAGCTCTCAGGGAGGTGGTAATGAAAAACTGTTTTTT.

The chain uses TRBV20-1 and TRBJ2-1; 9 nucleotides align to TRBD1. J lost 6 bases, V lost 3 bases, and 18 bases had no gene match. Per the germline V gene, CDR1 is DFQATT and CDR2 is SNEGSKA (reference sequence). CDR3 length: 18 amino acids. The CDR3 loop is CSASGTGSLEGNPNEQFF. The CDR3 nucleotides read TGCAGTGCTAGTGGGACAGGGTCTTTAGAGGGAAACCCCAATGAGCAGTTCTTC.

This CDR3 reads CASSLVIGRGALGAEAFF. The CDR3 nucleotides read TGTGCCAGCAGCTTAGTTATCGGGAGGGGGGCCCTGGGGGCTGAAGCTTTCTTT. This chain connects TRBV11-2 to TRBJ1-1; a possible D gene is TRBD1 (6 bases). Germline assignment: CDR1 SGHAT and CDR2 FQNNGV. The length of the CDR3 is 18 residues. V lost 1 base and J lost 6, with 24 bases in between.

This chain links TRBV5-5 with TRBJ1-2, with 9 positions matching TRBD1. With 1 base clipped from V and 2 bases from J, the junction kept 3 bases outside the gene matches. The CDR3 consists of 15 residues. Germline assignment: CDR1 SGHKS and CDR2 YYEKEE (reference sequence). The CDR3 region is CASSLTGTGNYGYTF. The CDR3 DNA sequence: TGTGCCAGCAGCTTGACCGGGACAGGGAACTATGGCTACACCTTC.

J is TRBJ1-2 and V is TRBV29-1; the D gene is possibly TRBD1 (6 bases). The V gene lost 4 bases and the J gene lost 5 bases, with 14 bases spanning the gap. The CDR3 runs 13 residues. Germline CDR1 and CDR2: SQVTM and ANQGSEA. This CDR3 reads CSVAETGSYGYTF. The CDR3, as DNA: TGCAGCGTTGCCGAGACAGGATCGTATGGCTACACCTTC. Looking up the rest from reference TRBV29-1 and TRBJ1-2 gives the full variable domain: SAVISQKPSRDICQRGTSLTIQCQVDSQVTMMFWYRQQPGQSLTLIATANQGSEATYESGFVIDKFPISRPNLTFSTLTVSNMSPEDSSIYLCSVAETGSYGYTFGSGTRLTVV.

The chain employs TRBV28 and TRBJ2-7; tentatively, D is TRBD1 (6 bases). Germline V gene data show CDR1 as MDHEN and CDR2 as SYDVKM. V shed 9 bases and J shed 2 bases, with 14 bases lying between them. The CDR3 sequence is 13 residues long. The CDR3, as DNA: TGTGCCAGTCGACCGGGACACACCTACGAGCAGTACTTC. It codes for CASRPGHTYEQYF.

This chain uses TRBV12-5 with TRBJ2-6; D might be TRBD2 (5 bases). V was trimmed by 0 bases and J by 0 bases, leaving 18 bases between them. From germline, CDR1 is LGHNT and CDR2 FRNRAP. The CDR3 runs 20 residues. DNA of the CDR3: TGTGCTAGTGGTTTGGTACGAGTGAGTAGGGAGAGCTCTGGGGCCAACGTCCTGACTTTC. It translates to CASGLVRVSRESSGANVLTF.

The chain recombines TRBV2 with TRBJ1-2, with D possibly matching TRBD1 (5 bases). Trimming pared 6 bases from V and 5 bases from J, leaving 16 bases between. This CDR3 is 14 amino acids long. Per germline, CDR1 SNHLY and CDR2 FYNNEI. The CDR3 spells CASRPGGGAYGYTF. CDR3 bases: TGTGCCAGCAGGCCCGGGGGGGGAGCGTATGGCTACACCTTC.

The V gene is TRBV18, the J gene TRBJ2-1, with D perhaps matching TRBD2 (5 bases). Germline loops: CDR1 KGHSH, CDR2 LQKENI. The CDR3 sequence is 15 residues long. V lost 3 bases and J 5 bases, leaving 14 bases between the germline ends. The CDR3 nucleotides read TGTGCCAGCTCACCGGAAGGGAGTATGAACAATGAGCAGTTCTTC. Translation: CASSPEGSMNNEQFF.